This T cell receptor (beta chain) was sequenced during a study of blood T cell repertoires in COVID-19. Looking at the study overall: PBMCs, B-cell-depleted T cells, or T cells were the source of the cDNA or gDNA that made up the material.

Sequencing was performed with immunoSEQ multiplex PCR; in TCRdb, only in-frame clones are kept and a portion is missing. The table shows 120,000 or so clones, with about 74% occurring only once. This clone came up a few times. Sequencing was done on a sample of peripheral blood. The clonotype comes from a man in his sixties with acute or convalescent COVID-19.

CDR3 DNA sequence: TGTGCCAGCAGCCAGGCAGGGATCAATCAGCCCCAGCATTTT. Its translation is CASSQAGINQPQHF. The gene calls are TRBV16 and TRBJ1-5; D possibly corresponds to TRBD1 (5 bases). The V end was cut by 3 bases, the J end by 3 bases, with 9 bases between. Germline loops: CDR1 KGHSY, CDR2 FQNENV. CDR3 length: 14 amino acids.